The 22 T cell receptor beta chains below were found in one sample sequenced in a study of Tregs in tolerant kidney transplant recipients. The assay was immunoSEQ multiplex PCR, and TCRdb's table has in-frame clones only and misses some. The sample has 75,000 to 100,000 clones, more than 90% seen once; the top ten hold 4.7%. Sequenced: CD8+ T cells from blood. These receptor sequences come from a human donor in good health.

V gene TRBV9 combines with J gene TRBJ1-1; no clear D. This CDR3 region has 13 residues. Deletions cut 2 bases from V and 1 base from J, with 6 bases between. Per germline, CDR1 SGDLS and CDR2 YYNGEE. CDR3 bases: TGTGCCAGCAGCGTCTGGCCGAACACTGAAGCTTTCTTT. It encodes CASSVWPNTEAFF.

This clone showed up just once. The rearrangement links TRBV9 to TRBJ2-3; the D is unclear. Germline CDR1 is SGDLS and CDR2 is YYNGEE. The V gene lost 0 bases and the J gene lost 4 bases, with 12 bases spanning the gap. This CDR3 contains 15 residues. This CDR3 is CASSVGGRYPDTQYF. The CDR3 region has the DNA TGTGCCAGCAGCGTAGGAGGCAGGTACCCAGATACGCAGTATTTT.

This rearrangement joins TRBV10-3 to TRBJ2-6; a possible D gene is TRBD2 (5 bases). The CDR3 spans 16 residues. Germline V gives CDR1 ENHRY, CDR2 SYGVKD. Trimming stripped 3 bases from V and 1 base from J, with 10 bases between. The CDR3 DNA reads TGTGCCATCAGTGATATTACGGGGTCTGGGGCCAACGTCCTGACTTTC. It yields the protein CAISDITGSGANVLTF.

V usage is TRBV5-6 and J usage is TRBJ1-4; no reliable D call. Germline V CDR1 and CDR2: SGHDT, YYEEEE. V lost 0 bases and J lost 1, with 7 bases in between. The CDR3 covers 15 residues. The CDR3 DNA is TGTGCCAGCAGCTTGGGAGGCCTAACTAATGAAAAACTGTTTTTT. It codes for CASSLGGLTNEKLFF.

This rearrangement joins TRBV9 to TRBJ2-2; TRBD2 matches 14 bases. There are 17 residues in the CDR3. Trimming took 3 bases from V and 6 from J; bases not matched to a gene: 7. Germline loops: CDR1 SGDLS, CDR2 YYNGEE. The CDR3 loop reads CASSGRLAGGPAGELFF. As DNA, the CDR3 is TGTGCCAGCAGCGGAAGACTAGCGGGAGGGCCAGCCGGGGAGCTGTTTTTT.

The rearrangement uses TRBV13 and TRBJ2-3, with 8 bases lining up with TRBD2. V lost 8 bases, J lost 2 bases, and 6 bases stayed unmatched. The CDR3 length is 14 residues. CDR1 and CDR2 (germline): PRHDT, FYEKMQ (reference sequence). CDR3 nucleotide sequence: TGTGCCAGCGCGACACTAGCGGCCACAGATACGCAGTATTTT. As protein: CASATLAATDTQYF.

The chain couples TRBV7-8 to TRBJ2-3; 7 bases line up with TRBD1. V trimming: 0 bases; J trimming: 5 bases; junction bases outside the gene matches: 5. The CDR3 has 15 amino acids. Germline V CDR1 and CDR2: SGHVS, FQNEAQ. DNA of the CDR3: TGTGCCAGCAGCTTAGCAGGGGGCAAGGGAGATACGCAGTATTTT. This sequence encodes CASSLAGGKGDTQYF. Looking up the rest from reference TRBV7-8 and TRBJ2-3 gives the full variable domain: GAGVSQSPRYKVAKRGQDVALRCDPISGHVSLFWYQQALGQGPEFLTYFQNEAQLDKSGLPSDRFFAERPEGSVSTLKIQRTQQEDSAVYLCASSLAGGKGDTQYFGPGTRLTVL.

This clone was observed once. The chain couples TRBV30 to TRBJ2-7; D possibly corresponds to TRBD1 (6 bases). The CDR3 loop spans 12 amino acids. With 2 bases removed from V and 6 bases from J, the gap between germline ends came to 11 bases. From germline, CDR1 is GTSNPN and CDR2 SVGIG (reference sequence). CDR3 nucleotides: TGTGCCTGGAGTCTCACAGGGAGCGAGCAGTACTTC. Amino acid sequence: CAWSLTGSEQYF.

The rearrangement joins TRBV6-5 to TRBJ1-2; D unclear. Germline V gives CDR1 MNHEY, CDR2 SVGAGI. The V gene lost 6 bases and the J gene lost 8 bases, with 16 bases spanning the gap. CDR3 size: 13 residues. The CDR3 sequence is CASSDEGPGGYTF. CDR3 DNA sequence: TGTGCCAGCAGCGACGAAGGTCCGGGCGGCTACACCTTC.

The chain joins TRBV19 to TRBJ2-5, with 7 bases lining up with TRBD1. The V and J ends lost 3 bases and 4 bases, in that order; junction bases with no gene match: 17. CDR3 length: 18 amino acids. The germline gives CDR1 LNHDA, CDR2 SQIVND (reference sequence). The CDR3 nucleotides read TGTGCCAGTAGTATTTGGCCCCTAGAGACAGGGATAGGAGAGACCCAGTACTTC. Protein sequence: CASSIWPLETGIGETQYF.

This chain links TRBV19 with TRBJ1-1; D possibly corresponds to TRBD1 (6 bases). Germline CDR1 reads LNHDA; CDR2 reads SQIVND (reference sequence). The V gene lost 3 bases and the J gene lost 1 base, with 33 bases spanning the gap. This CDR3 spans 22 amino acids. The CDR3 loop is CASSIFGYGKPLTGHKNTEAFF. In DNA, the CDR3 is TGTGCCAGTAGTATTTTCGGGTACGGAAAGCCCCTCACGGGACACAAGAACACTGAAGCTTTCTTT.

The J gene is TRBJ2-7, the V gene TRBV2; the D is unclear. Germline V gene sequence: CDR1 SNHLY, CDR2 FYNNEI. V was pared by 8 bases and J by 5 bases, with 13 bases between. The CDR3 consists of 12 residues. The DNA for the CDR3 is TGTGCCAGCCTAGGCAGTCGAGACGAGCAGTACTTC. Translating gives CASLGSRDEQYF.

The chain links TRBV7-9 to TRBJ1-5, with D perhaps matching TRBD1 (6 bases). The CDR3 is made up of 14 amino acids. V was pared by 1 base and J by 5 bases, with 9 bases between. Germline V CDR1 and CDR2: SEHNR, FQNEAQ (reference sequence). CDR3 DNA sequence: TGTGCCAGCAGCTTAGTGGCAGGGGATCAGCCCCAGCATTTT. Translation: CASSLVAGDQPQHF.

V gene TRBV29-1 combines with J gene TRBJ2-1, with a weak D call TRBD2 (5 bases). The germline V and J ends were trimmed by 3 bases and 0 bases, with 15 bases remaining between them. This CDR3 contains 16 residues. Germline V CDR1 and CDR2: SQVTM, ANQGSEA. The CDR3 loop reads CSVDVPPGSSYNEQFF. Written as DNA, the CDR3 is TGCAGCGTTGATGTACCCCCGGGGAGCTCCTACAATGAGCAGTTCTTC.

V gene TRBV30 combines with J gene TRBJ2-5; D ambiguous. The CDR3 loop spans 12 amino acids. Germline values: CDR1 GTSNPN, CDR2 SVGIG (reference sequence). V lost 3 bases, J lost 0 bases, and 5 bases lay in between. DNA for the CDR3: TGTGCCTGGAGCCGAGACCAAGAGACCCAGTACTTC. Protein: CAWSRDQETQYF.

Remarks on this clone: This specimen includes other DNA sequences encoding the same CDR3. The chain uses TRBV2 and TRBJ2-1, with 10 bases identical to TRBD1. CDR1 and CDR2 from the germline V gene are SNHLY and FYNNEI. V shed 7 bases and J 1 base; nucleotides not matched to a gene: 16. The CDR3 runs 19 residues. The CDR3 DNA is TGTGCCAGCACGAATAGGGACAGGGGTCGGGCCCCATCCTACAATGAGCAGTTCTTC. Its translation is CASTNRDRGRAPSYNEQFF.

The rearrangement joins TRBV7-9 to TRBJ2-7, with 7 bases aligning to TRBD1. The V segment lost 4 bases and the J segment 0 bases; nucleotides outside the gene matches: 9. CDR1 is SEHNR and CDR2 is FQNEAQ in the germline V gene (reference sequence). This CDR3 has 16 residues. CDR3 loop: CASSWPRDRSSYEQYF. CDR3 nucleotide sequence: TGTGCCAGCAGCTGGCCCCGGGACAGAAGCTCCTACGAGCAGTACTTC. Full variable domain (missing parts from reference TRBV7-9 and TRBJ2-7): DTGVSQNPRHKITKRGQNVTFRCDPISEHNRLYWYRQTLGQGPEFLTYFQNEAQLEKSRLLSDRFSAERPKGSFSTLEIQRTEQGDSAMYLCASSWPRDRSSYEQYFGPGTRLTVT.

This rearrangement joins TRBV10-1 to TRBJ2-7; 7 nucleotides align to TRBD2. The CDR3 extends over 14 amino acids. Germline values: CDR1 WNHNN, CDR2 SYGVQD (reference sequence). The J segment lost 4 bases and the V segment lost 7 bases, leaving 10 bases of the junction unmatched. In DNA, the CDR3 is TGCGCCAGCAATTGGGAGGGCGAGGGATACGAGCAGTACTTC. Translation: CASNWEGEGYEQYF.

The chain is built from TRBV30 and TRBJ2-5, with D unresolved. This CDR3 region has 11 residues. The germline V gene has CDR1 GTSNPN and CDR2 SVGIG (reference sequence). V dropped 4 bases and J dropped 4 bases, with 7 bases sitting between them. The DNA for the CDR3 is TGTGCCTGGATCTTAGGAGAGACCCAGTACTTC. Translating it yields CAWILGETQYF.

The chain recombines TRBV7-6 with TRBJ1-3, with a tentative D call TRBD1 (6 bases). V lost 5 bases and J lost 4, with 12 bases in between. Germline CDR1 reads SGHVS; CDR2 reads FNYEAQ. The CDR3 is 14 amino acids. The CDR3 DNA is TGTGCCAGCAGCCCCACAGGGTACGGAAACACCATATATTTT. It codes for CASSPTGYGNTIYF.

This chain joins TRBV5-5 and TRBJ1-1; D not certain. The V gene lost 3 bases and the J gene lost 0 bases, with 6 bases spanning the gap. The CDR3 is 13 amino acids. The V gene's germline CDR1 is SGHKS and CDR2 YYEKEE (reference sequence). CDR3 DNA: TGTGCCAGCAGCTCGTTTTTGAACACTGAAGCTTTCTTT. Translation gives CASSSFLNTEAFF.

The V gene is TRBV30, the J gene TRBJ1-1, with 7 bases that match TRBD1. Looked up from germline, CDR1 is GTSNPN and CDR2 is SVGIG (reference sequence). The ends lost 3 bases at V and 4 bases at J; junction bases unmatched: 5. This CDR3 comprises 13 residues. The CDR3 loop is CAWRQGLFTEAFF. The CDR3 bases are TGTGCCTGGAGACAGGGGCTCTTCACTGAAGCTTTCTTT.